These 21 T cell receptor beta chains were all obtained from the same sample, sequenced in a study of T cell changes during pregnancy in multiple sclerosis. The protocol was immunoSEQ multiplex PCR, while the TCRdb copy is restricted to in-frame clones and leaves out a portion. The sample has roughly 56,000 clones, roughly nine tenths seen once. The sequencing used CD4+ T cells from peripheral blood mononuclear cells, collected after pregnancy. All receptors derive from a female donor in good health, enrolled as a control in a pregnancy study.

CDR3 protein: CASRPTGGSSSPLHF. For the CDR3, the DNA is TGCGCCAGCCGGCCTACAGGGGGATCAAGTTCACCCCTCCACTTT. The chain has TRBV5-1 and TRBJ1-6, with 8 bases aligning to TRBD1. Germline V gene sequence: CDR1 SGHRS, CDR2 YFSETQ. The CDR3 contains 15 residues. Trimming took 7 bases from V and 9 from J; bases not matched to a gene: 12.

The CDR3: CASSPGQGAYEQYF. The DNA of the CDR3 is TGTGCCAGTAGTCCCGGACAGGGGGCCTACGAGCAGTACTTC. The chain has TRBV19 and TRBJ2-7; TRBD1 agrees at 10 bases. After removal of 5 bases from V and 2 bases from J, the junction contained 3 bases not matched to a gene. The CDR3 runs 14 residues. Per germline, CDR1 LNHDA and CDR2 SQIVND (reference sequence).

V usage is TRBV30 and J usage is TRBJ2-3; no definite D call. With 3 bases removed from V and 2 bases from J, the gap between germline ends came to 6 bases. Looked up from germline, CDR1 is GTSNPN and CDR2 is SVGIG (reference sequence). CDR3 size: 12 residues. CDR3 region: CAWRANTDTQYF. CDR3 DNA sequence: TGTGCCTGGAGGGCAAACACAGATACGCAGTATTTT.

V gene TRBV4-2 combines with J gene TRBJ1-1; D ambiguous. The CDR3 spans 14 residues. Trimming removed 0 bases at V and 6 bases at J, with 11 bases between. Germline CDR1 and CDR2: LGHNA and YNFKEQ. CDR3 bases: TGTGCCAGCAGCCAAGATATAGGGAGGGCTGAAGCTTTCTTT. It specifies CASSQDIGRAEAFF.

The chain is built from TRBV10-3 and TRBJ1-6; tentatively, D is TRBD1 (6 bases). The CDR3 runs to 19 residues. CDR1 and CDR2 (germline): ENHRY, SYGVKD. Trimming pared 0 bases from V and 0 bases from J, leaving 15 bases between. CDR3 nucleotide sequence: TGTGCCATCAGTGAGTCCGGGACACTCGTTAGCTCCTATAATTCACCCCTCCACTTT. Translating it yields CAISESGTLVSSYNSPLHF.

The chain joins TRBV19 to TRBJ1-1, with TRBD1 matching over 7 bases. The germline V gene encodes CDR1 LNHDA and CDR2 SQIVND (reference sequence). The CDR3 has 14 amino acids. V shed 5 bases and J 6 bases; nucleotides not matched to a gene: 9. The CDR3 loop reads CASSFSTGPAEAFF. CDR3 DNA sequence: TGTGCCAGTAGTTTCTCGACAGGGCCGGCTGAAGCTTTCTTT.

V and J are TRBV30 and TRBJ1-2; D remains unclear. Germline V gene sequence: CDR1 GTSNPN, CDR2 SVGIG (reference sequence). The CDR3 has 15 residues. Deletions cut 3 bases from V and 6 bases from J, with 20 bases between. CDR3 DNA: TGTGCCTGGAGCCAAACAGTGAGGGTAGCGAATGGCTACACCTTC. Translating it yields CAWSQTVRVANGYTF.

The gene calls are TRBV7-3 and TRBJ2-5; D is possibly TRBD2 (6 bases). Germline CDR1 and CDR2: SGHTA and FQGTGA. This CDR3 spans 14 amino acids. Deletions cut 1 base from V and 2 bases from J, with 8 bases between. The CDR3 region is CASSLNGLQETQYF. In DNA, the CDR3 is TGTGCCAGCAGCTTAAATGGACTACAAGAGACCCAGTACTTC.

CDR3 coding DNA: TGTGCCAGCAGCTTGGGGGGGACTAGCGGGATTCAGTACTTC. Its protein is CASSLGGTSGIQYF. V usage is TRBV5-4 and J usage is TRBJ2-4; 12 positions match TRBD2. The germline CDR1 and CDR2 sequences are SGHNT and YYREEE (reference sequence). This CDR3 has 14 residues. With V trimmed by 0 bases and J by 10 bases, 2 bases remained unmatched.

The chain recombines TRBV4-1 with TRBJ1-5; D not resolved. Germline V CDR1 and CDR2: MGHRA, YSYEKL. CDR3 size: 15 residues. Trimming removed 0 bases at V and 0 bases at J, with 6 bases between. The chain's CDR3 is CASSQDRVSNQPQHF. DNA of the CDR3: TGCGCCAGCAGCCAAGATCGGGTTAGCAATCAGCCCCAGCATTTT.

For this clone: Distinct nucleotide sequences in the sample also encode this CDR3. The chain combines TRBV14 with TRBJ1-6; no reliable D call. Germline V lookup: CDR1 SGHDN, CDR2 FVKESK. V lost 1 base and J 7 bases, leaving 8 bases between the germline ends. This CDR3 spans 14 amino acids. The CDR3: CASSQGRENSPLHF. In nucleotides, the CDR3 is TGTGCCAGCAGCCAAGGCCGGGAGAATTCACCCCTCCACTTT.

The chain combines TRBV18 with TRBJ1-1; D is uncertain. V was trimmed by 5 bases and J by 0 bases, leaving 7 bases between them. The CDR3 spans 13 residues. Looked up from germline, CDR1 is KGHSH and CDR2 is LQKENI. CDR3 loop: CASSAGMNTEAFF. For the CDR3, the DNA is TGTGCCAGCTCAGCGGGGATGAACACTGAAGCTTTCTTT.

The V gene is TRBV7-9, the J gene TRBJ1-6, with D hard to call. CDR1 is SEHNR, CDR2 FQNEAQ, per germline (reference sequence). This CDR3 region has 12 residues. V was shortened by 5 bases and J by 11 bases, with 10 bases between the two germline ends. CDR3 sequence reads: CASSLQLPPLHF. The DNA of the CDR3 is TGTGCCAGCAGCCTACAGTTACCACCCCTCCACTTT.

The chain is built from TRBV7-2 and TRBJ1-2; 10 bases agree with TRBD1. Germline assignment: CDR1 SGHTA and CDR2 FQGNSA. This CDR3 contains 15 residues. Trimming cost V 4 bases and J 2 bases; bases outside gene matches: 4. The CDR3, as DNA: TGTGCCAGCAGCTCCCGGGACAGGGGCAACTATGGCTACACCTTC. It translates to CASSSRDRGNYGYTF.

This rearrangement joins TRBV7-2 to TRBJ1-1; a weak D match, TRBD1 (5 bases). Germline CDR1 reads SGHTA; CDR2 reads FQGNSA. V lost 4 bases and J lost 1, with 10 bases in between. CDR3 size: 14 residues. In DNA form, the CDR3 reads TGTGCCAGCAGCTCCTGGACAACGAACACTGAAGCTTTCTTT. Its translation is CASSSWTTNTEAFF.

The CDR3 reads CASSPGTGGAGNTEAFF. The CDR3 nucleotides are TGTGCCAGCTCACCCGGGACAGGGGGCGCGGGTAACACTGAAGCTTTCTTT. The gene calls are TRBV18 and TRBJ1-1; 12 bases line up with TRBD1. The length of the CDR3 is 17 residues. Per germline, CDR1 KGHSH and CDR2 LQKENI. The trim removed 3 bases at V and 2 bases at J, leaving 7 bases unmatched.

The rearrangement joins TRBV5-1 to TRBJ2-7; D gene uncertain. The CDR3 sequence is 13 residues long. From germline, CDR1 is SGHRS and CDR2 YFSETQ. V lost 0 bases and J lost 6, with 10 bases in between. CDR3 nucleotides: TGCGCCAGCAGCTTGGGGCGGTCCCGCGAGCAGTACTTC. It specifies CASSLGRSREQYF.

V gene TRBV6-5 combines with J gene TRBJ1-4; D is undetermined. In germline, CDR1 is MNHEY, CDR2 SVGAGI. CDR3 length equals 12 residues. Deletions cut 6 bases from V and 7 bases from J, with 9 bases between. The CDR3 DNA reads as TGTGCCAGCAGCCAACGGGGTGAAAAACTGTTTTTT. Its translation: CASSQRGEKLFF.

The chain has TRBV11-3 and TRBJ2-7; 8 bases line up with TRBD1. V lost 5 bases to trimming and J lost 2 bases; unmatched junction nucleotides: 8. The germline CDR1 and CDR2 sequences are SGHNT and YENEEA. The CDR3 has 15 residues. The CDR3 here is CASSAPGTGTYEQYF. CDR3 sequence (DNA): TGTGCCAGCAGCGCCCCCGGGACAGGCACCTACGAGCAGTACTTC.

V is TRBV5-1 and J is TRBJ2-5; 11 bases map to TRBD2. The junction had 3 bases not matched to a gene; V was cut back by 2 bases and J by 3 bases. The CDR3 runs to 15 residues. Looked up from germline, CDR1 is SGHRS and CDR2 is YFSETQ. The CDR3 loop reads CASSFDSGGEETQYF. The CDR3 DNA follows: TGCGCCAGCAGCTTTGATAGCGGGGGGGAAGAGACCCAGTACTTC.

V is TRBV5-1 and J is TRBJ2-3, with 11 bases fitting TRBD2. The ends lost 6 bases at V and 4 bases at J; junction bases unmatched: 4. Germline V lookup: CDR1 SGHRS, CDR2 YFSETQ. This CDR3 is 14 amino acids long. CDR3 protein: CASIRTSGPDTQYF. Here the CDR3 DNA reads TGCGCCAGCATTAGGACTAGCGGGCCAGATACGCAGTATTTT.